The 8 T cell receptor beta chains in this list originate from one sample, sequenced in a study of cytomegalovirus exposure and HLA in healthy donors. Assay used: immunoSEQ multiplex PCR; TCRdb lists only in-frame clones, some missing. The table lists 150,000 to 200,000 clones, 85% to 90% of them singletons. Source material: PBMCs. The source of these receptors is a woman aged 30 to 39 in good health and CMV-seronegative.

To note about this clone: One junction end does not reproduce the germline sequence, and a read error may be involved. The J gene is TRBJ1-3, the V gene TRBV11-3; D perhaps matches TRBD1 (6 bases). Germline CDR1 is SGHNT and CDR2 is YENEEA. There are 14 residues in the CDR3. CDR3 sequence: CASSSGTSGNTIYF. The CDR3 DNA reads TGTGCCAGCAGCTCAGGGACATCTGGGAACACCATATATTTT.

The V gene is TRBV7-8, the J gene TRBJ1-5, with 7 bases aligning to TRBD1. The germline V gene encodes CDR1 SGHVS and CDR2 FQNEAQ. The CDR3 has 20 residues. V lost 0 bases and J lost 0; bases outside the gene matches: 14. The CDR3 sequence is CASSLASTGMTRNSNQPQHF. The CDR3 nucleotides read TGTGCCAGCAGCTTAGCCTCGACAGGGATGACTCGAAATAGCAATCAGCCCCAGCATTTT.

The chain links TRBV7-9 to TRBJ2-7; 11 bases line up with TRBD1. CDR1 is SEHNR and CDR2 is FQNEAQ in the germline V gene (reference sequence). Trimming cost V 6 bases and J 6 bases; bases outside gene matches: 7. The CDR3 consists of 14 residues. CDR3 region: CASRVSGTGGEQYF. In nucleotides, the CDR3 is TGTGCCAGCAGGGTCTCCGGGACAGGGGGCGAGCAGTACTTC. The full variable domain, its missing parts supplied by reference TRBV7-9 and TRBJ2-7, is DTGVSQNPRHKITKRGQNVTFRCDPISEHNRLYWYRQTLGQGPEFLTYFQNEAQLEKSRLLSDRFSAERPKGSFSTLEIQRTEQGDSAMYLCASRVSGTGGEQYFGPGTRLTVT.

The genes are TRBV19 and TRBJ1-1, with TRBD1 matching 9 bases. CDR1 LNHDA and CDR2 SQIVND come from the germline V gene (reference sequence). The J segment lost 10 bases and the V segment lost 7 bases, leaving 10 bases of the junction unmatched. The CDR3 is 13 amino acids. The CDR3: CASTGQGRSGAFF. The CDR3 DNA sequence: TGTGCCAGTACAGGACAGGGGCGGAGTGGAGCTTTCTTT.

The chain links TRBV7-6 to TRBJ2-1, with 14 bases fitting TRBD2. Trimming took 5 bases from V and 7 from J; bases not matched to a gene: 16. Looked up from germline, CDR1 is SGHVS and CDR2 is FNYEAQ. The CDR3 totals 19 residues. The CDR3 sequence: CASSPPPSMTSGGDNEQFF. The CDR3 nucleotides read TGTGCCAGCAGCCCACCCCCCTCCATGACTAGCGGGGGGGATAATGAGCAGTTCTTC.

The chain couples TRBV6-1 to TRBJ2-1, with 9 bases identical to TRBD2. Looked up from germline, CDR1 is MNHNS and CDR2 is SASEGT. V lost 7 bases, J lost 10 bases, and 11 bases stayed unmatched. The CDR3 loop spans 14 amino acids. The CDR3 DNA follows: TGTGCCAGCATTCTGGGGCTAGCGGGGTTCGAGCAGTTCTTC. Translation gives CASILGLAGFEQFF.

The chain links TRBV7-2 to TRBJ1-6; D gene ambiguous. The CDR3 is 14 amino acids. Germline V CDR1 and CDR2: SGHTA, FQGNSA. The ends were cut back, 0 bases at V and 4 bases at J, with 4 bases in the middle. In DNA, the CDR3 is TGTGCCAGCAGCTTAGCCAGTTATAATTCACCCCTCCACTTT. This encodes CASSLASYNSPLHF.

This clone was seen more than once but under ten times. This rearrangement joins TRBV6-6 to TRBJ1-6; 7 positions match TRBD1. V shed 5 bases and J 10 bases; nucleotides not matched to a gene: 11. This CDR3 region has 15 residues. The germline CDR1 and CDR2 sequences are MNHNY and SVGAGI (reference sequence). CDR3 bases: TGTGCCAGCAGTAATGGACAGGTTGGCAAATCACCCCTCCACTTT. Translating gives CASSNGQVGKSPLHF.